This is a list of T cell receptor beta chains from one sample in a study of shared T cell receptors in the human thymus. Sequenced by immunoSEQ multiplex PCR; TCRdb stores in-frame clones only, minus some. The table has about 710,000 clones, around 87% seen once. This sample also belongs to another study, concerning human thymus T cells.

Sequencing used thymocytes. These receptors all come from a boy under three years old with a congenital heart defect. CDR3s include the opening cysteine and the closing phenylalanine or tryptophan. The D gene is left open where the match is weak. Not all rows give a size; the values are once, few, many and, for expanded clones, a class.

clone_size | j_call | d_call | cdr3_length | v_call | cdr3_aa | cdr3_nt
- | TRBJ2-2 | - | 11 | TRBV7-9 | CASSPGGELFF | TGTGCCAGCAGCCCGGGAGGGGAGCTGTTTTTT
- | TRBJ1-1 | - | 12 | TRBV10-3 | CAISSGVTEAFF | TGTGCCATCAGTAGCGGGGTTACTGAAGCTTTCTTT
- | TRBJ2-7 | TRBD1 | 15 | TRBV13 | CASSLARDRGYEQYF | TGTGCCAGCAGCTTAGCCCGGGACAGGGGCTACGAGCAGTACTTC
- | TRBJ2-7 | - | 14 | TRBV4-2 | CASSQVRGTYEQYF | TGTGCCAGCAGCCAAGTAAGGGGGACCTACGAGCAGTACTTC
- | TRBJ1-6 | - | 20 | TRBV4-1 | CASSQGGGQGELFRNSPLHF | TGCGCCAGCAGCCAAGGCGGCGGCCAGGGTGAGTTGTTCAGGAATTCACCCCTCCACTTT
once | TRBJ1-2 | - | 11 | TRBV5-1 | CASRGVYGYTF | TGCGCCAGCAGAGGGGTCTATGGCTACACCTTC
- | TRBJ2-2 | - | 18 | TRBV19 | CASTRWSFSALNTGELFF | TGTGCCAGTACCCGGTGGTCTTTTAGCGCCCTGAACACCGGGGAGCTGTTTTTT
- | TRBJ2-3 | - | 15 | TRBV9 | CASSVVGRESDTQYF | TGTGCCAGCAGCGTAGTTGGACGGGAGTCAGATACGCAGTATTTT
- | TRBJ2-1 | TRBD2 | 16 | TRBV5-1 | CASSLKYGGGPNEQFF | TGCGCCAGCAGCTTGAAATACGGGGGGGGGCCCAATGAGCAGTTCTTC
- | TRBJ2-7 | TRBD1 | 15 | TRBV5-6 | CASSFRQGIFYEQYF | TGTGCCAGCAGCTTTCGACAGGGGATATTTTACGAGCAGTACTTC
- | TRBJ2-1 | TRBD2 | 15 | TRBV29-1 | CSARLLAGYYNEQFF | TGCAGCGCCCGACTCCTAGCGGGGTACTACAATGAGCAGTTCTTC
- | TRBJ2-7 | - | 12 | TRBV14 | CASSLLSYEQYF | TGTGCCAGCAGCCTTCTCTCCTACGAGCAGTACTTC